The text below deals with one TCR beta chain. Its specificity is not known. Produced via immunoSEQ multiplex PCR; TCRdb's table is partial and in-frame only. The sample lists under 40,000 clones, approximately 94% occurring once. This record belongs to a study of T cells in tuberculosis. Study-wide background: This South African cohort compared adolescents with or without latent tuberculosis against adults with active tuberculosis.

There are 12 residues in the CDR3. CDR1 and CDR2 from the germline V gene are SGHTA and FQGNSA. V dropped 3 bases and J dropped 4 bases, with 6 bases sitting between them. Time point: new active TB diagnosis, blood taken before or within 7 days of starting treatment. On average about 100,000 T cells per donor were immunosequenced. Study results and limitations: Samples were chosen by availability of cryopreserved specimens.

The TCR was taken from an adult with tuberculosis. The sample was PBMCs, taken at tuberculosis diagnosis. The chain uses TRBV7-2 and TRBJ1-2, with D uncertain. In nucleotides, the CDR3 is TGTGCCAGCAGCTTCGACTTCTATGGCTACACCTTC. This translates into CASSFDFYGYTF.